The next 8 T cell receptor beta chains were all read from a single sample in a study of T cells in Graves' hyperthyroidism and ophthalmopathy. RNA transcripts gave rise to amplified TCR beta CDR3 regions. Initially, a first-round RT-PCR of the TCR CDR3 employed the HTBI primer set. TCRdb redid the calling of the multiplex PCR reads with MiXCR, one entry per CDR3 protein. The data show about 500,000 distinct CDR3 sequences, around 50% seen once. The sequenced material came from peripheral blood or thyroid tissue (not recorded which). Every receptor here comes from an adult woman with Graves' disease, either hyperthyroidism or ophthalmopathy (not recorded which).

The chain recombines TRBV19 with TRBJ1-1, with TRBD1 as a possible D gene (5 bases). Trimming stripped 3 bases from V and 1 base from J, with 12 bases between. Germline CDR1 reads LNHDA; CDR2 reads SQIVND (reference sequence). The CDR3 contains 15 residues. CDR3 region: CASSIRSGPNTEAFF. In DNA, the CDR3 is TGTGCCAGTAGTATTCGGTCAGGGCCGAACACTGAAGCTTTCTTT.

The chain has TRBV9 and TRBJ2-5; TRBD2 agrees at 8 bases. Trimming cost V 2 bases and J 5 bases; bases outside gene matches: 8. The germline CDR1 and CDR2 sequences are SGDLS and YYNGEE. The CDR3 has 15 residues. CDR3 region: CASSVSTSVMETQYF. CDR3 coding DNA: TGTGCCAGCAGCGTTTCGACTAGCGTGATGGAGACCCAGTACTTC. Supplemented by reference TRBV9 and TRBJ2-5, the full variable domain reads DSGVTQTPKHLITATGQRVTLRCSPRSGDLSVYWYQQSLDQGLQFLIQYYNGEERAKGNILERFSAQQFPDLHSELNLSSLELGDSALYFCASSVSTSVMETQYFGPGTRLLVL.

This clonotype came up many times. The chain couples TRBV2 to TRBJ2-7; the match to TRBD1 covers 7 bases. With 4 bases clipped from V and 7 bases from J, the junction kept 7 bases outside the gene matches. The germline V gene encodes CDR1 SNHLY and CDR2 FYNNEI. The CDR3 has 13 residues. The CDR3, as DNA: TGTGCCAGCAGTGGCGACAGGGCGTGGGAGCAGTACTTC. It yields the protein CASSGDRAWEQYF.

CDR3 nucleotides: TGTGCCAGCAGCCAAGAGGGCAGGGAAGGTCAGCCCCAGCATTTT. As protein: CASSQEGREGQPQHF. This chain uses TRBV7-2 with TRBJ1-5, with a possible D match to TRBD1 (5 bases). V was trimmed by 5 bases and J by 6 bases, leaving 17 bases between them. Germline V gene lookup returns CDR1 SGHTA and CDR2 FQGNSA. CDR3 length: 15 amino acids.

This clonotype was seen ten or more times. The CDR3 DNA is TGTGCCAGTAGTATTGCGGGATTGCGATACGAGCAGTACTTC. Translation: CASSIAGLRYEQYF. The gene calls are TRBV19 and TRBJ2-7; D perhaps matches TRBD2 (6 bases). CDR1 is LNHDA and CDR2 is SQIVND in the germline V gene (reference sequence). The CDR3 length is 14 residues. V lost 3 bases and J lost 4, with 13 bases in between.

DNA of the CDR3: TGCAGCGTTGATCCAGCGGGAGGCTACAATGAGCAGTTCTTC. Translation gives CSVDPAGGYNEQFF. The chain combines TRBV29-1 with TRBJ2-1, with 9 bases lining up with TRBD2. Germline assignment: CDR1 SQVTM and CDR2 ANQGSEA. This CDR3 has 14 amino acids. J was trimmed by 3 bases and V by 3 bases; bases with no gene match: 3.

A word on this clonotype: Germline and junction disagree at one end, which may indicate a read error. V gene TRBV24-1 combines with J gene TRBJ2-5; perhaps TRBD1 as D (6 bases). Germline V CDR1 and CDR2: KGHDR, SFDVKD. The CDR3 is 15 residues long. CDR3 in amino acids: CATSDIRGHQETQYF. DNA of the CDR3: TGTGCCACCAGTGATATAAGGGGACACCAGGAGACCCAGTACTTC.

In this sample, this clonotype turned up a few times. The chain couples TRBV7-2 to TRBJ1-6, with D uncertain. Looked up from germline, CDR1 is SGHTA and CDR2 is FQGNSA. V shed 0 bases and J shed 15 bases, with 3 bases lying between them. CDR3 length equals 10 residues. The CDR3: CASSLASLHF. The CDR3 region has the DNA TGTGCCAGCAGCTTAGCTAGCCTCCACTTT.